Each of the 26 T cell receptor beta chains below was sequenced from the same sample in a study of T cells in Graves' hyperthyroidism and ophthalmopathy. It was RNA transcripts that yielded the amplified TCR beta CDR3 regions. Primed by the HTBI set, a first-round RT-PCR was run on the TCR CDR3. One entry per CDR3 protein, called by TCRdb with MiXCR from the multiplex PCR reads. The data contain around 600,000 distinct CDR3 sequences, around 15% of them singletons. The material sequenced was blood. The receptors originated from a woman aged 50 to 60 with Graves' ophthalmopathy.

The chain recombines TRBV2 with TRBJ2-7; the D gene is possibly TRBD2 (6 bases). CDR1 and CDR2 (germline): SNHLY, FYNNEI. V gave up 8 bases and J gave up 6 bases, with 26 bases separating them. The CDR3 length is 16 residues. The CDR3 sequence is CASDGMGRESSAEQYF. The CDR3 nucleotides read TGTGCCAGCGACGGGATGGGACGGGAGAGTTCGGCCGAGCAGTACTTC.

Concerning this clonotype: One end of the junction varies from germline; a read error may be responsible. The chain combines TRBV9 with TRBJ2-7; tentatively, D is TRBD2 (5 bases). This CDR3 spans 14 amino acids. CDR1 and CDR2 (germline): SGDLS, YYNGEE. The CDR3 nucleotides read TGTGTCAGCAGCGCGAGCGGTCACCCCTACGAGCAGTACTTC. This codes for CVSSASGHPYEQYF.

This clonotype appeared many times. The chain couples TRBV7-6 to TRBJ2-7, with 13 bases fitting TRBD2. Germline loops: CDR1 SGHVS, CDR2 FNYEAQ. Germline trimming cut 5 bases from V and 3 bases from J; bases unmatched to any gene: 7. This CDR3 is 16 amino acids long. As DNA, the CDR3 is TGTGCCAGCAGCGTCGGACTAGCGGGAGTTGGCTACGAGCAGTACTTC. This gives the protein CASSVGLAGVGYEQYF.

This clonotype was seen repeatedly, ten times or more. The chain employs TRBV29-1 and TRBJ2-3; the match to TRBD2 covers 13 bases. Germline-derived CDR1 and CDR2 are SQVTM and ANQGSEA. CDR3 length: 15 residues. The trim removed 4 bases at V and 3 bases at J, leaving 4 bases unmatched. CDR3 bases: TGCAGCGTTGGGACTAGCGGGAGAGGAACAGATACGCAGTATTTT. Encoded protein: CSVGTSGRGTDTQYF.

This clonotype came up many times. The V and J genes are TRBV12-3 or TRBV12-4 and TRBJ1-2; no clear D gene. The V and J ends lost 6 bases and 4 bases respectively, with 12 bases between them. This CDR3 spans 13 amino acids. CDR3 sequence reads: CASSPTEGYGYTF. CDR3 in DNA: TGTGCCAGCAGCCCAACAGAGGGCTATGGCTACACCTTC.

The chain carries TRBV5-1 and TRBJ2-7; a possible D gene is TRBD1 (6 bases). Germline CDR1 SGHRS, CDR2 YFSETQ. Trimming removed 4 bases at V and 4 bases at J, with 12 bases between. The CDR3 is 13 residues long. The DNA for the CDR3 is TGCGCCAGCAGCCCCCACAGGGAATACGAGCAGTACTTC. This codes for CASSPHREYEQYF.

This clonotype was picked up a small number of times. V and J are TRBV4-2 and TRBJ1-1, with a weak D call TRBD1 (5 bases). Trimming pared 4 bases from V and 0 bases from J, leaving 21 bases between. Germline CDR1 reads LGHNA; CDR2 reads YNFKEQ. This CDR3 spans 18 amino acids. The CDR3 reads CASSLFTDRILMNTEAFF. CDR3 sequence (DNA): TGTGCCAGCAGCCTTTTTACAGACAGAATACTTATGAACACTGAAGCTTTCTTT.

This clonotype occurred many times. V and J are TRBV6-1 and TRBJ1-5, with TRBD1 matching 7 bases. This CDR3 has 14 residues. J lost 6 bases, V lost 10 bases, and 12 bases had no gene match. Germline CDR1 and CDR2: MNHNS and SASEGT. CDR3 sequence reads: CATNGDSQFQPQHF. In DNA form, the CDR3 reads TGTGCCACCAACGGGGACAGTCAATTTCAGCCCCAGCATTTT.

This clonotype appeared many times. For the CDR3, the DNA is TGTGCCAGCAGTTTCGGAGTGACAGGGATTTCCTACGAGCAGTACTTC. This gives the protein CASSFGVTGISYEQYF. The chain combines TRBV28 with TRBJ2-7, with TRBD1 matching 7 bases. The CDR3 consists of 16 residues. Trimming took 3 bases from V and 1 from J; bases not matched to a gene: 9. CDR1 and CDR2 from the germline V gene are MDHEN and SYDVKM.

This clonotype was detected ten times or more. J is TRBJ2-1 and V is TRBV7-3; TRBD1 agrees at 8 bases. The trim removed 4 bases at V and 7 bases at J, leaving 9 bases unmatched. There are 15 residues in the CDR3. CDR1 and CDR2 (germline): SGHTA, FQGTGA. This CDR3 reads CASSSSRRTGNEQFF. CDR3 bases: TGTGCCAGCAGCTCCTCTCGAAGGACAGGGAATGAGCAGTTCTTC.

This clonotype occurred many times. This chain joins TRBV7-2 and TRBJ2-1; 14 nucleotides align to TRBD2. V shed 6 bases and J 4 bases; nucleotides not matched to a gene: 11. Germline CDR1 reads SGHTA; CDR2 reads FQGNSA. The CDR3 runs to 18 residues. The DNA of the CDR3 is TGTGCCAGCAGGCCAGGGACTAGCGGGAGAGGGAGATACAATGAGCAGTTCTTC. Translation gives CASRPGTSGRGRYNEQFF.

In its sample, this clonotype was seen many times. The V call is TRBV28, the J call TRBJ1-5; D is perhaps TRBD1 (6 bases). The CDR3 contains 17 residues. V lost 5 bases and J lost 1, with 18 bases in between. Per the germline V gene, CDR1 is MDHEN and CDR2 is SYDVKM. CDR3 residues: CASSTHTGQPSNQPQHF. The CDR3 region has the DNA TGTGCCAGCAGTACCCACACCGGACAGCCCAGCAATCAGCCCCAGCATTTT. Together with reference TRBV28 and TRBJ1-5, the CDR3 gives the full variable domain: DVKVTQSSRYLVKRTGEKVFLECVQDMDHENMFWYRQDPGLGLRLIYFSYDVKMKEKGDIPEGYSVSREKKERFSLILESASTNQTSMYLCASSTHTGQPSNQPQHFGDGTRLSIL.

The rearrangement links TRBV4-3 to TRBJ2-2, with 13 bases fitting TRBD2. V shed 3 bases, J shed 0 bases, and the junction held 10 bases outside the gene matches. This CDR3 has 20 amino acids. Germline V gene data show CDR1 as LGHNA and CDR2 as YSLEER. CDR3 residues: CASSQKGLAGIKSNTGELFF. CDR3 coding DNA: TGCGCCAGCAGCCAGAAGGGACTAGCGGGGATTAAATCGAACACCGGGGAGCTGTTTTTT.

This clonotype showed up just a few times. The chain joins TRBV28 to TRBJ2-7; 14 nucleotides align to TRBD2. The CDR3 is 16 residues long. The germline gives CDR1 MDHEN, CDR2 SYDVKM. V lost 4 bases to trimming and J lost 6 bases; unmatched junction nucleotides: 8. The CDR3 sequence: CASSSSFGTSGGEQYF. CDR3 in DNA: TGTGCCAGCAGTTCATCCTTCGGGACTAGCGGGGGCGAGCAGTACTTC.

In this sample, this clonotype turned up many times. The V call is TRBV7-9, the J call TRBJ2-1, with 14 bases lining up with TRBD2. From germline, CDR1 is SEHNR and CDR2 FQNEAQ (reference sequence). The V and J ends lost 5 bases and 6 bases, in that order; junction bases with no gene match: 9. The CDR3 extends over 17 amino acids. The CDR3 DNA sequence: TGTGCCAGCAGCGATGAGGGACTAGCGGGAGTCCGCAATGAGCAGTTCTTC. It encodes CASSDEGLAGVRNEQFF.

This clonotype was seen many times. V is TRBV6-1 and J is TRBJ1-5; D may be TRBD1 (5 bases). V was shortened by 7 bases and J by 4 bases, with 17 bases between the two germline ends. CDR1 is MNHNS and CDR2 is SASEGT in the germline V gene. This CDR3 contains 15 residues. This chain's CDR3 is CASKSSLWGNQPQHF. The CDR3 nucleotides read TGTGCCAGCAAGTCCTCCCTATGGGGGAATCAGCCCCAGCATTTT.

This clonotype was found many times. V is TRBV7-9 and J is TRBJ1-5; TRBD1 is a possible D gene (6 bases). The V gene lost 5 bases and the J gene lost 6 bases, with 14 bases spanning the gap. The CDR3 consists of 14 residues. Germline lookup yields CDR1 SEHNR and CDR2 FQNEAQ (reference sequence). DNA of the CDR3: TGTGCCAGCAGCCAAACAGGGTACGGTCAGCCCCAGCATTTT. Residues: CASSQTGYGQPQHF.

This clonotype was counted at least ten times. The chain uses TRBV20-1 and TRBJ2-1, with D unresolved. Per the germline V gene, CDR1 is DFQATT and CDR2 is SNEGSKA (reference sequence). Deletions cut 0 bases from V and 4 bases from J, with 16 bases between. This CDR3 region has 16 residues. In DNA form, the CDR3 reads TGCAGTGCTAGAGATATGTATCATCCCTCATACAATGAGCAGTTCTTC. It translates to CSARDMYHPSYNEQFF.

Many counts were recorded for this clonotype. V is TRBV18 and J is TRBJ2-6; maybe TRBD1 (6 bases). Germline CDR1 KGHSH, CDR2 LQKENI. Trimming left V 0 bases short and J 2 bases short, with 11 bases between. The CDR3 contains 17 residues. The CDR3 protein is CASSPPPGDPGANVLTF. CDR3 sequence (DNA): TGTGCCAGCTCACCACCCCCAGGGGACCCTGGGGCCAACGTCCTGACTTTC.

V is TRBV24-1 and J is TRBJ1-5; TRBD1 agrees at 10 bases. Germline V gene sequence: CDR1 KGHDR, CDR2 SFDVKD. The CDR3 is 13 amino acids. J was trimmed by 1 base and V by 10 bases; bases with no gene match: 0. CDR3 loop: CATGQGSNQPQHF. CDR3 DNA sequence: TGTGCCACGGGACAGGGGAGCAATCAGCCCCAGCATTTT.

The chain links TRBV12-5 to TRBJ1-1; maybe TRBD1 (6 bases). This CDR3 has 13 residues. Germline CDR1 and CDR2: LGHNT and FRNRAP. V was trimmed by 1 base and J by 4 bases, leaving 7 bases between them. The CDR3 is CASGLAGVTEAFF. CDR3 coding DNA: TGTGCTAGTGGTTTGGCAGGGGTCACTGAAGCTTTCTTT.

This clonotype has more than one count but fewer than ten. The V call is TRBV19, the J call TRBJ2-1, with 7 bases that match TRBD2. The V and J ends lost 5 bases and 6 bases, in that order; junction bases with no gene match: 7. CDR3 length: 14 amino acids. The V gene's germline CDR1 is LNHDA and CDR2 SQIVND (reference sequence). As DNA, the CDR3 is TGTGCCAGTAGTTGGGAGGGACGGGTCAATGAGCAGTTCTTC. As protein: CASSWEGRVNEQFF.

CDR3 protein: CASSGQYNNEQFF. CDR3 nucleotides: TGTGCCAGCAGTGGGCAGTATAACAATGAGCAGTTCTTC. This chain connects TRBV6-1 to TRBJ2-1; no reliable D call. Between the trimmed V and J ends, which lost 4 bases and 5 bases, there was a span of 9 bases. The CDR3 sequence is 13 residues long. Germline CDR1 and CDR2: MNHNS and SASEGT.

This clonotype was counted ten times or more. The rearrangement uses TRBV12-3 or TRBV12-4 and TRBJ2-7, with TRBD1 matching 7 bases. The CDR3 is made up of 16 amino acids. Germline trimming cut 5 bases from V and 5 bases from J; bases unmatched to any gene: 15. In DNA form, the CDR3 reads TGTGCCAGCAGTCGAAGAAACCGACAGGGTTCTAACGAGCAGTACTTC. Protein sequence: CASSRRNRQGSNEQYF.

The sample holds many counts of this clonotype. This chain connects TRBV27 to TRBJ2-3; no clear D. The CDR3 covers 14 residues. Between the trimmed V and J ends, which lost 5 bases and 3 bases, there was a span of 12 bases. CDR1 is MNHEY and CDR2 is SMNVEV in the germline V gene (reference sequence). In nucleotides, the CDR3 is TGTGCCAGCAGTCCCCTCAGTAGGACAGATACGCAGTATTTT. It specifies CASSPLSRTDTQYF.

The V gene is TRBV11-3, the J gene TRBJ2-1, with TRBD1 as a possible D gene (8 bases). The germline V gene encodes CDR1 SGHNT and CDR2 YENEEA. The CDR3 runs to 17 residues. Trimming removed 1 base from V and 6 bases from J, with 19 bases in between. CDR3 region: CASSLGQGATSLNEQFF. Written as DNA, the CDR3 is TGTGCCAGCAGCTTAGGGCAGGGGGCGACTAGCCTCAATGAGCAGTTCTTC.